These T cell receptor beta chains were read from a single sample in a study of T cells in Graves' hyperthyroidism and ophthalmopathy. TCRdb analysed the multiplex PCR reads with MiXCR anew, one entry per CDR3 protein. Here the sample spans more than 450,000 distinct CDR3 sequences, around 13% being singletons. The sample was blood. These TCRs come from a woman aged 40 to 50 with Graves' hyperthyroidism. CDR3s include the opening cysteine and the closing phenylalanine or tryptophan. Each record gives: V gene, clone size, J gene, D gene, CDR3 length, CDR3 protein, CDR3 DNA. The D gene is left open where the match is weak. Only some rows state a clone size, as once, few, many or a class for expanded clones.

V: TRBV2; size: many; J: TRBJ2-7; D: NA; length: 14; CDR3: CASSVERVSYEQYF; DNA: TGTGCCAGCAGTGTTGAGCGGGTCTCCTACGAGCAGTACTTC
V: TRBV18; size: many; J: TRBJ2-4; D: TRBD2; length: 17; CDR3: CASSPGTSGSGENIQYF; DNA: TGTGCCAGCTCACCCGGGACTAGCGGGAGCGGGGAAAACATTCAGTACTTC
V: TRBV7-3; size: NA; J: TRBJ1-1; D: NA; length: 13; CDR3: CASSSTTDGGAFF; DNA: TGTGCCAGCAGCTCCACGACAGACGGAGGTGCTTTCTTT
V: TRBV5-1; size: NA; J: TRBJ1-2; D: TRBD1; length: 15; CDR3: CASSATGTGLLGYTF; DNA: TGCGCCAGCAGCGCAACCGGGACAGGGTTATTAGGCTACACCTTC
V: TRBV4-1; size: NA; J: TRBJ2-7; D: NA; length: 17; CDR3: CASSHDPKKTGSYEQYF; DNA: TGCGCCAGCAGCCACGACCCCAAAAAGACAGGATCCTACGAGCAGTACTTC
V: TRBV20-1; size: few; J: TRBJ2-1; D: NA; length: 14; CDR3: CSASSSSGANEQFF; DNA: TGCAGTGCTAGTTCGAGCTCGGGGGCCAATGAGCAGTTCTTC
V: TRBV19; size: NA; J: TRBJ2-1; D: NA; length: 17; CDR3: CASSIEGWASSYNEQFF; DNA: TGTGCCAGTAGTATAGAAGGTTGGGCGAGCTCCTACAATGAGCAGTTCTTC
V: TRBV9; size: few; J: TRBJ2-1; D: NA; length: 13; CDR3: CASSVDGPNEQFF; DNA: TGTGCCAGCAGCGTAGACGGACCCAATGAGCAGTTCTTC
V: TRBV2; size: many; J: TRBJ2-3; D: NA; length: 13; CDR3: CASSGTSTDTQYF; DNA: TGTGCCAGCAGTGGGACCAGCACAGATACGCAGTATTTT
V: TRBV20-1; size: NA; J: TRBJ1-5; D: NA; length: 16; CDR3: CSASKDGGHSNQPQHF; DNA: TGCAGTGCTAGCAAGGACGGAGGCCATAGCAATCAGCCCCAGCATTTT
V: TRBV6-1; size: many; J: TRBJ2-7; D: NA; length: 13; CDR3: CASSEGTYYEQYF; DNA: TGTGCCAGCAGTGAAGGGACCTACTACGAGCAGTACTTC
V: TRBV19; size: NA; J: TRBJ1-5; D: TRBD1; length: 15; CDR3: CASSTGQGGNQPQHF; DNA: TGTGCCAGTAGTACCGGACAGGGAGGAAATCAGCCCCAGCATTTT
V: TRBV19; size: NA; J: TRBJ2-7; D: TRBD2; length: 15; CDR3: CASSIVGGRAYEQYF; DNA: TGTGCCAGTAGTATAGTCGGCGGGAGGGCCTACGAGCAGTACTTC
V: TRBV29-1; size: many; J: TRBJ2-5; D: TRBD1; length: 12; CDR3: CSAGTGQETQYF; DNA: TGCAGCGCCGGGACAGGGCAAGAGACCCAGTACTTC
V: TRBV19; size: NA; J: TRBJ1-5; D: NA; length: 16; CDR3: CASSIPHAGNNQPQHF; DNA: TGTGCCAGTAGTATCCCCCACGCAGGGAACAATCAGCCCCAGCATTTT
V: TRBV28; size: NA; J: TRBJ1-2; D: NA; length: 12; CDR3: CASSLNIYGYTF; DNA: TGTGCCAGCAGTTTAAATATCTATGGCTACACCTTC
V: TRBV20-1; size: many; J: TRBJ2-1; D: TRBD2; length: 15; CDR3: CSARRPGNSGDEQFF; DNA: TGCAGTGCTAGACGCCCGGGGAATAGCGGGGACGAGCAGTTCTTC
V: TRBV7-2; size: many; J: TRBJ2-3; D: NA; length: 14; CDR3: CASSLSFATDTQYF; DNA: TGTGCCAGCAGCTTATCCTTTGCCACAGATACGCAGTATTTT
V: TRBV20-1; size: NA; J: TRBJ2-6; D: TRBD2; length: 18; CDR3: CSARAAVAGLNGANVLTF; DNA: TGCAGTGCTAGAGCCGCCGTAGCGGGTCTAAACGGGGCCAACGTCCTGACTTTC
V: TRBV11-3; size: few; J: TRBJ2-7; D: TRBD1; length: 14; CDR3: CANSLGTDSYEQYF; DNA: TGTGCCAACAGCCTCGGGACAGATTCCTACGAGCAGTACTTC
V: TRBV7-9; size: few; J: TRBJ2-3; D: TRBD2; length: 14; CDR3: CASSKASGPDTQYF; DNA: TGTGCCAGCAGCAAAGCTAGCGGTCCAGATACGCAGTATTTT
V: TRBV3-1; size: many; J: TRBJ1-1; D: TRBD1; length: 15; CDR3: CASSPMTGGNTEAFF; DNA: TGTGCCAGCAGCCCTATGACAGGGGGGAACACTGAAGCTTTCTTT
V: TRBV5-6; size: NA; J: TRBJ2-1; D: NA; length: 14; CDR3: CASSKQGIGGEQFF; DNA: TGTGCCAGCAGCAAACAGGGAATAGGGGGTGAGCAGTTCTTC
V: TRBV19; size: many; J: TRBJ2-1; D: TRBD2; length: 16; CDR3: CASRDLSGRGYNEQFF; DNA: TGTGCCAGTAGGGACCTTAGCGGGAGGGGATACAATGAGCAGTTCTTC
V: TRBV6-1; size: few; J: TRBJ2-5; D: NA; length: 12; CDR3: CASTGNQETQYF; DNA: TGTGCCAGCACCGGGAACCAAGAGACCCAGTACTTC
V: TRBV5-6; size: NA; J: TRBJ1-5; D: NA; length: 14; CDR3: CASSLMGRNQPQHF; DNA: TGTGCCAGCAGCCTGATGGGCAGAAATCAGCCCCAGCATTTT
V: TRBV5-1; size: few; J: TRBJ2-2; D: TRBD2; length: 16; CDR3: CASSLSAGAGTGELFF; DNA: TGCGCCAGCAGCTTGTCGGCGGGAGCGGGCACCGGGGAGCTGTTTTTT
V: TRBV6-1; size: few; J: TRBJ2-7; D: TRBD1; length: 13; CDR3: CASKRDSYYEQYF; DNA: TGTGCCAGCAAAAGGGACAGCTATTACGAGCAGTACTTC
V: TRBV3-1; size: many; J: TRBJ1-4; D: NA; length: 15; CDR3: CASSQAGSDGEKLFF; DNA: TGTGCCAGCAGCCAAGCGGGTAGCGATGGGGAAAAACTGTTTTTT
V: TRBV6-1; size: few; J: TRBJ2-2; D: TRBD2; length: 18; CDR3: CASKNNPPGLAVTGELFF; DNA: TGTGCCAGCAAAAACAACCCCCCGGGACTAGCGGTCACCGGGGAGCTGTTTTTT
V: TRBV15; size: NA; J: TRBJ1-4; D: NA; length: 16; CDR3: CATSRDLGGVGEKLFF; DNA: TGTGCCACCAGCAGAGATCTGGGAGGGGTAGGGGAAAAACTGTTTTTT
V: TRBV19; size: few; J: TRBJ1-2; D: NA; length: 12; CDR3: CASNPGGDGYTF; DNA: TGTGCCAGTAACCCCGGAGGAGATGGCTACACCTTC
V: TRBV6-2/TRBV6-3; size: NA; J: TRBJ2-7; D: TRBD1; length: 15; CDR3: CASSYWDSPDYEQYF; DNA: TGTGCCAGCAGTTATTGGGACAGTCCCGACTACGAGCAGTACTTC
V: TRBV9; size: NA; J: TRBJ2-1; D: NA; length: 13; CDR3: CASSETSDGKQFF; DNA: TGTGCCAGCAGCGAAACCTCGGACGGTAAACAGTTCTTC
V: TRBV5-5; size: few; J: TRBJ1-3; D: NA; length: 15; CDR3: CASSFGIRGGNTIYF; DNA: TGTGCCAGCAGCTTCGGTATAAGGGGAGGAAACACCATATATTTT
V: TRBV27; size: many; J: TRBJ1-3; D: NA; length: 16; CDR3: CASSLSIGHSGNTIYF; DNA: TGTGCCAGCAGTTTATCGATCGGTCACTCTGGAAACACCATATATTTT
V: TRBV11-1; size: many; J: TRBJ2-1; D: NA; length: 13; CDR3: CASSLGAHNEQFF; DNA: TGTGCCAGCAGCTTGGGGGCCCACAATGAGCAGTTCTTC
V: TRBV14; size: NA; J: TRBJ1-4; D: NA; length: 13; CDR3: CASSPGAAEKLFF; DNA: TGTGCCAGCTCCCCCGGGGCAGCTGAAAAACTGTTTTTT
V: TRBV11-2; size: NA; J: TRBJ1-6; D: NA; length: 15; CDR3: CASSLSGAGNSPLHF; DNA: TGTGCCAGCAGCTTATCCGGGGCTGGGAATTCACCCCTCCACTTT
V: TRBV28; size: many; J: TRBJ2-1; D: TRBD2; length: 16; CDR3: CASSLAGGSVYNEQFF; DNA: TGTGCCAGCAGTCTAGCGGGAGGGTCGGTCTACAATGAGCAGTTCTTC
V: TRBV27; size: many; J: TRBJ2-1; D: TRBD2; length: 15; CDR3: CASSGGTSAYNEQFF; DNA: TGTGCCAGCAGTGGGGGGACTAGCGCCTACAATGAGCAGTTCTTC
V: TRBV7-9; size: NA; J: TRBJ2-3; D: NA; length: 16; CDR3: CASSLGANVLTDTQYF; DNA: TGTGCCAGCAGCTTAGGCGCGAATGTTCTGACAGATACGCAGTATTTT
V: TRBV6-1; size: many; J: TRBJ1-5; D: NA; length: 14; CDR3: CASRLDRSNQPQHF; DNA: TGTGCCAGCAGGTTGGACAGATCTAATCAGCCCCAGCATTTT
V: TRBV10-2; size: many; J: TRBJ2-7; D: TRBD2; length: 16; CDR3: CASSEGWLAGGYEQYF; DNA: TGCGCCAGCAGTGAAGGTTGGCTAGCGGGAGGCTACGAGCAGTACTTC
V: TRBV5-1; size: many; J: TRBJ1-4; D: NA; length: 13; CDR3: CASTDERNEKLFF; DNA: TGCGCCAGCACGGACGAGAGAAATGAAAAACTGTTTTTT
V: TRBV12-3/TRBV12-4; size: many; J: TRBJ2-2; D: NA; length: 16; CDR3: CASRAGLGGNTGELFF; DNA: TGTGCCAGCAGAGCAGGGTTAGGGGGTAACACCGGGGAGCTGTTTTTT
V: TRBV28; size: many; J: TRBJ1-1; D: NA; length: 12; CDR3: CASSPPGDEAFF; DNA: TGTGCCAGCAGCCCGCCAGGGGATGAAGCTTTCTTT
V: TRBV24-1; size: NA; J: TRBJ2-3; D: TRBD1; length: 16; CDR3: CATSDPDRGRKDTQYF; DNA: TGTGCCACCAGTGACCCGGACAGGGGGCGAAAAGATACGCAGTATTTT
V: TRBV12-5; size: NA; J: TRBJ2-1; D: TRBD1; length: 15; CDR3: CASGLSQGDYNEQFF; DNA: TGTGCTAGTGGTTTGTCTCAGGGGGACTACAATGAGCAGTTCTTC
V: TRBV7-2; size: few; J: TRBJ1-2; D: TRBD1; length: 14; CDR3: CASSRQGPDYGYTF; DNA: TGTGCCAGCAGCAGACAGGGGCCTGACTATGGCTACACCTTC
V: TRBV2; size: many; J: TRBJ2-5; D: NA; length: 15; CDR3: CASLREDISQETQYF; DNA: TGTGCCAGCTTGCGTGAGGACATTAGCCAAGAGACCCAGTACTTC
V: TRBV6-1; size: few; J: TRBJ2-5; D: NA; length: 14; CDR3: CASRTGTAEETQYF; DNA: TGTGCCAGCAGAACCGGGACCGCCGAAGAGACCCAGTACTTC
V: TRBV24-1; size: many; J: TRBJ2-1; D: TRBD1; length: 15; CDR3: CATSDGTGYYNEQFF; DNA: TGTGCCACCAGTGACGGGACAGGTTACTACAATGAGCAGTTCTTC
V: TRBV19; size: few; J: TRBJ2-3; D: TRBD2; length: 14; CDR3: CASKKREGPRAQYF; DNA: TGTGCCAGTAAGAAGCGGGAGGGCCCTCGGGCGCAGTATTTT
V: TRBV30; size: many; J: TRBJ1-2; D: NA; length: 14; CDR3: CAWSVPWGAGGYTF; DNA: TGTGCCTGGAGTGTTCCTTGGGGAGCGGGCGGCTACACCTTC